The clone carrying this T cell receptor beta chain was found a few times. The antigen remains unidentified. Both TRBC1 and TRBC2 were covered by a beta constant-region primer of two equimolar oligonucleotides. Ligated cDNA was amplified by four rounds of PCR with nested alpha and beta constant-region primers and SP2. MiXCR, run by TCRdb on the UMI-ligation and nested PCR reads, gives a single entry per CDR3 protein. Of roughly 140,000 distinct CDR3 sequences listed, roughly a fifth are singletons. The data stem from a study of naive and memory T cell subsets. CD8 T cells were positively selected from what remained after CD4 positive selection. Germline V gene sequence: CDR1 DFQATT, CDR2 SNEGSKA (reference sequence). There are 16 residues in the CDR3. With 0 bases removed from V and 0 bases from J, the gap between germline ends came to 15 bases. Study results and limitations: Over 95% of naive TCR sequences appeared only once, unlike memory subsets. Naive and memory subsets had different power law exponents for TCR abundance. Possibly reflecting memory cells re-expressing CD45RA, a few larger clonotypes occurred in naive repertoires, especially CD8.

The chain links TRBV20-1 to TRBJ2-7; D is uncertain. What was sequenced was naive CD8+ T cells from blood. This TCR derives from a human donor in good health. In DNA form, the CDR3 reads TGCAGTGCTAGAGATGGGGTCAGAAGTCCCTCCTACGAGCAGTACTTC. Protein product: CSARDGVRSPSYEQYF.